This T cell receptor beta chain was identified during a study of blood T cell repertoires in COVID-19. About the research overall: COVID-19 samples collected from the United States, Italy and Spain covered acute and convalescent phases.

The CDR3 extends over 13 amino acids. Per germline, CDR1 MNHEY and CDR2 SVGAGI. Trimming removed 5 bases at V and 0 bases at J, with 6 bases between. The method was immunoSEQ multiplex PCR; TCRdb's version includes in-frame clones alone and lacks a portion of them. The profile covers around 140,000 clones, with over 80% appearing a single time and about 10% taken by the ten largest. The source of this sequence is a man in his 60s with active or convalescent COVID-19. The V and J genes are TRBV6-5 and TRBJ2-3; D unresolved. The specimen sequenced was peripheral blood. In DNA form, the CDR3 reads TGTGCCAGCAGTACTACTAGCACAGATACGCAGTATTTT. It encodes CASSTTSTDTQYF.